This entry describes one T cell receptor beta chain. It has no known antigen specificity. Per-base quality was not reported, and no clone a single base away is much larger than it. The cohort consisted of 666 healthy bone marrow donors. Cohort members were all nominally healthy when sampled, although unrecorded immune exposures were likely present. The donor tested CMV seronegative and was one of the 352 seronegative cohort members. A peripheral blood sample was collected from each donor, and TCR beta sequencing was performed on peripheral blood mononuclear cells. The Qiagen DNeasy Blood Extraction Kit was used to extract genomic DNA from the blood cell samples. The library was prepared using the immunoSEQ multiplex PCR assay. The multiplex PCR relied on a mix of 60 forward primers for TCR Vbeta segments and 13 reverse primers for TCR Jbeta segments. Amplification of the CDR3 region of rearranged TCR beta genes was performed with a multiplex PCR assay on genomic DNA. On the Illumina HiSeq System, the amplified TCR beta libraries were sequenced as 87-base-pair reads. On the authors' methods: A later analysis counted about 80 million unique TCR beta chains across the 670 or so repertoires, and approximately 11 million of these chains were shared by at least two donors. Raw reads were error-corrected and collapsed into unique sequences by a nearest-neighbor algorithm in which closely related sequences were merged to remove PCR and sequencing errors. V, D and J gene segments were assigned by aligning CDR3 sequences to IMGT reference sequences. For a sequence to be retained, a match of at least six nucleotides to both a V gene segment and a J gene segment was required. Rearrangements were called productive when the CDR3 lacked stop codons and stayed in frame with V and J; all others were non-productive. Following IMGT convention, CDR3 was defined as the stretch from the second conserved V-encoded cysteine to the conserved J-encoded phenylalanine. Sequences without an unambiguous match to a single V gene segment were excluded from the earlier analysis of a few hundred of the donors. An earlier analysis of several hundred of the donors classified V segments as functional when productive rearrangements were above 56.7% and as segregating when the standard deviation between donors was above 5%. A statistical classification framework was built to diagnose cytomegalovirus status from the catalog of TCR beta chain sequences. A later analysis assigned V and J genes by comparing TCR nucleotide sequences with IMGT/GENE-DB human TR gene sequences. Using the TCRdist pipeline, a later analysis assigned CDR3 sequences along with most-parsimonious VDJ recombination scenarios. In a later analysis, every TCR beta chain was defined by the combination of its CDR3 amino acid sequence and its V-gene family, and reads without a unique V-gene family were dropped. In a later analysis, 450 to 600 highly shared, low-generation-probability nucleotide sequences were removed to address suspected cross-contamination and a sequencing artifact. For each public chain, a later analysis derived a clonal expansion index from normalized ranks of inferred template counts within each repertoire. In a later analysis, generation probabilities were computed with a VDJ recombination model fitted to out-of-frame rearrangements, and the resulting probabilities were checked against IGoR. In a later analysis, TCR-TCR, TCR-HLA and TCR-CMV co-occurrence was scored with hypergeometric tests, and a repertoire-size bias correction was applied to TCR pairs. To estimate false discovery rates, a later analysis permuted the HLA or CMV assignments 20 times. In a later analysis, co-occurring TCRs were grouped with DBSCAN, and TCRdist sequence similarity was added when clustering was performed within HLA-allele-positive subsets. Repertoires with fewer than 30,000 or more than 120,000 public chains were left out of co-occurrence clustering, as were five repertoires with anomalous nucleotide sharing. TCRdb holds this immuneACCESS table with in-frame rearrangements only. Some clones are missing; in checked studies, unresolved V genes explain under half, and the rest has no known cause. That table gives V, J and clone size, and the DNA gave D and trimming. This sample gives about 160,000 clones in total; about 80% of them show up just once. The ten largest clonotypes hold about 1.3% of the sample.

The CDR3 covers 13 residues, taking in both the cysteine and the phenylalanine. Kept here is only the CDR3 DNA, which spans 39 bases and is read in frame from base 1. CDR1 and CDR2, per the germline V gene (reference sequence), are SGHNT and YYREEE. Germline trimming: 9 bases from V, 2 bases from J; junction bases outside gene matches: 4. The sample comes from a study of cytomegalovirus exposure and HLA in healthy donors (dated by TCRdb to about 2017). Broadly, across the study: An earlier analysis of approximately 640 of the donors reported approximately 270 Gb of sequence data and 117 million unique TCR beta sequences from 150 million to 200 million T cells. Approximately 330 gigabases of sequencing data and about 92 million unique TCR sequences made up an early release that covered approximately 620 HLA-typed donors. Of the 300 to 450 genotyped donors, over 65% fell in the genetic ancestry cluster associated with self-reported Caucasian donors. The aim of the study was to test whether cataloging public T cell receptors could identify signatures of past pathogen exposure. The study profiled the T cell repertoires of 500 to 800 subjects by immunosequencing and related them to cytomegalovirus serostatus. A separate validation cohort of over a hundred different subjects was used in addition to the 666-subject first cohort. High-throughput TCR immunosequencing, statistical association of individual TCRs with disease status, and machine learning were combined to predict cytomegalovirus infection status. To study patterns of TCR occurrence, a later analysis re-analyzed previously published TCR beta repertoires from 500 to 850 donors and added high-resolution HLA genotyping. The later analysis used no new phenotypic data to find candidate immune exposures, relying instead on TCR beta sequences and their occurrence across donors. To decide whether each TCR beta V gene segment behaved as functional or pseudogenic, an earlier analysis of fewer than 750 of the donors relied on high-throughput TCR beta sequencing. Donor age, sex, ethnicity and CMV serostatus were compiled alongside the repertoire data. A later genetic analysis took genome-wide SNP genotypes for about three fifths of the roughly 670 donors and used that subset as a discovery cohort. All discovery cohort repertoires had been generated on a single sequencing platform. Both class I and class II loci were covered by HLA typing, at four-digit resolution. Typing coverage differed by locus: A, B, C, DRB1 and DQB1 were typed in about 620-630 donors, DQA1 in about 560, DPA1 in around 610, and DPB1 in 472. Roughly 5 DR-DQ haplotypes were treated as single units for association and clustering because of strong linkage in the cohort. On average, around 240,000 unique TCR beta nucleotide sequences were sequenced per donor among about 400 genotyped donors of the cohort, with about 19% of those sequences being non-productive. The investigation overall reported the following: The sequencing pipeline was judged likely to have produced a cluster of highly shared sequence variants as a technical artifact. The cohort was sequenced for TCR beta chains only, and without alpha or paired-chain data the features that could be detected were limited. Because HLA typing was unavailable for some donors at each locus, only the typed subset was used in association tests. The study listed 150 to 200 TCR beta chains as associated with cytomegalovirus. A later analysis reported that several top co-occurrence clusters appeared linked to parvovirus B19, influenza, CMV and Epstein-Barr virus. The only immune exposure information available for the cohort was CMV serostatus. Compared with the approximately 720-donor mean, donors in an Asian-associated ancestry cluster had fewer N-insertions in productive TCRs, according to a later genetic analysis. Linkage disequilibrium might explain the correlated functional status among segregating V segments, but an unknown experimental factor could not be excluded. The authors suggested that the approach could potentially be extended to other disease states and immunological phenotypes. At a false discovery rate of 0.05, a later analysis linked 15,000 to 20,000 TCR beta sequences to specific HLA alleles. In a later analysis, HLA-associated TCR beta chains were found to be more clonally expanded and to have lower generation probabilities than equally common non-associated chains. A further reported finding was that TCR beta sequences accurately predicted the HLA-A and HLA-B alleles for most subjects in the first cohort. Because the 87-base-pair reads could not distinguish some IMGT-functional V segments, including TRBV6-2 and TRBV6-3, those segments were excluded. In a later analysis, TCR association rates were found to vary across HLA loci, with the most associated TCRs seen for DRB1 alleles and the fewest for HLA-C alleles. Most TCR sequences were seen in very few donors, while some public TCRs were found in many individuals. When HLA alleles, especially DR and DQ, strongly co-occurred, TCR associations were difficult to assign to individual alleles. Roughly uniform sequencing depth across donors was assumed in presence/absence analyses, although this assumption may not hold. Cytomegalovirus status was reported to be diagnosed by the classifier with high specificity and sensitivity in both the original and validation cohorts. A later genetic analysis associated a missense DCLRE1C variant with V-gene and J-gene trimming of TCR beta chains, and an independent cohort replicated the association. In vitro tests confirmed that a few of the cytomegalovirus-associated TCR beta chains recognize cytomegalovirus antigens. Broadly in line with IMGT annotations, most TCR beta V segments showed up in productive rearrangements about 87% or about 30% of the time in an earlier analysis of around 600 of the donors. Because counts were too low, some 17 rarely observed V segments, including chromosome 9 orphons, were excluded from the earlier analysis of fewer than 650 of the donors. In a later analysis, most CMV-associated TCR beta chains were found to appear HLA-restricted, with HLA associations seemingly driven largely by CMV exposure.

The rearrangement joined TRBV5-4 to TRBJ2-7; the central 11 bases match TRBD2. Sequences were obtained from PBMCs. The source of this sequence is a woman aged 45-65 years in good health and CMV-seronegative. CDR3 reads: CAIRLAGTYEQYF. The base sequence is TGTGCCATACGACTAGCGGGGACCTACGAGCAGTACTTC.